Reported below is one T cell receptor beta chain. Clones were sequenced by immunoSEQ multiplex PCR, and TCRdb holds only the in-frame ones, with some missing. The sample holds around 1.5 million clones; nearly 99% are singletons and the top ten take around 0.45%. The CD4+ fraction was divided into a CD45RA+ naive subset and a CD45RA-negative memory subset. This record belongs to a study of shared clonotypes between healthy human individuals. With 4 bases clipped from V and 3 bases from J, the junction kept 15 bases outside the gene matches. The CDR3 runs to 17 residues. CDR1 is SGHNT, CDR2 YYREEE, per germline (reference sequence).

The clonotype was recovered from a man aged 25-40 years in good health. The rearrangement links TRBV5-4 to TRBJ2-7, with 8 bases aligning to TRBD2. The sample taken for sequencing was naive CD4+ T cells sorted from blood. Stated subset: CD45RA+ positively selected. The CDR3: CASSHGALAGPVYEQYF. CDR3 coding DNA: TGTGCCAGCAGCCATGGGGCGCTAGCGGGCCCTGTCTACGAGCAGTACTTC.